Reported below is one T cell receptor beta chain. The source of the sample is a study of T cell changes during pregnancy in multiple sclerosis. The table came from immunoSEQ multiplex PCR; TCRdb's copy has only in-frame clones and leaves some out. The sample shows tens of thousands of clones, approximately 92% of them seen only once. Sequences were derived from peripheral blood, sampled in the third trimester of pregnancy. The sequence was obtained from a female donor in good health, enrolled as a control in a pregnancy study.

The CDR3 DNA reads as TGTGCCAGCAGCATGGACAGGTGGGGTGATTTTCAGTACTTC. It yields the protein CASSMDRWGDFQYF. This chain uses TRBV5-5 with TRBJ2-4, with 7 positions matching TRBD1. Trimming removed 4 bases from V and 11 bases from J; junction bases left unmatched: 12. Per germline, CDR1 SGHKS and CDR2 YYEKEE (reference sequence). The CDR3 is 14 amino acids.